The 3 T cell receptor beta chains in this list originate from one sample, sequenced in a study of T cell responses to AZD1222 COVID-19 vaccine. The repertoire was sequenced with immunoSEQ multiplex PCR; TCRdb's copy has only in-frame clones and lacks some. This sample has 110,000 to 150,000 clones, with about 92% found just once. The specimen was peripheral blood, collected on day 0 of AZD1222 vaccination. These receptor sequences come from an adult in good health.

V is TRBV28 and J is TRBJ2-5; the match to TRBD1 covers 7 bases. Germline-derived CDR1 and CDR2 are MDHEN and SYDVKM. The J segment lost 5 bases and the V segment lost 5 bases, leaving 5 bases of the junction unmatched. CDR3 length: 13 amino acids. The CDR3 nucleotides are TGTGCCAGCAGTAACAGGGGCGGGGAGACCCAGTACTTC. This translates into CASSNRGGETQYF.

The chain is built from TRBV7-6 and TRBJ1-3, with no clear D. The CDR3 covers 17 residues. Trimming left V 5 bases short and J 0 bases short, with 17 bases between. The germline CDR1 and CDR2 sequences are SGHVS and FNYEAQ. DNA for the CDR3: TGTGCCAGCAGCCCAGTCCGGGAGCTAACCTCTGGAAACACCATATATTTT. Protein product: CASSPVRELTSGNTIYF.

The rearrangement uses TRBV7-9 and TRBJ1-6; no clear D gene. The germline V gene encodes CDR1 SEHNR and CDR2 FQNEAQ (reference sequence). V was pared by 5 bases and J by 7 bases, with 12 bases between. The CDR3 covers 14 residues. The CDR3 is CASSQRTVNSPLHF. CDR3 coding DNA: TGTGCCAGCAGCCAAAGGACCGTAAATTCACCCCTCCACTTT.